The present T cell receptor (beta chain) was sequenced within a study of T cell responses to AZD1222 COVID-19 vaccine. Study overall: Pooling covered second doses at about 4 or about 12 weeks.

Regarding this clone: The antigen remains unidentified.

Study-level results: Vaccination with two AZD1222 doses was followed by a rise in Spike-specific TCR breadth and depth. Seropositive at baseline were only a handful of AZD1222 recipients. Researchers report vaccine-associated CD4 TCRs spanning spike, with dominance at 160-218 and 743-854.

The CDR3 is made up of 15 amino acids. The V end lost 0 bases, the J end lost 2 bases, and 9 bases lay between the germline ends. TCRdb's table, derived via immunoSEQ multiplex PCR, lists solely in-frame clones and lacks some. The data hold 95,000 to 100,000 clones, with 85% to 90% observed a single time. The chain links TRBV23-1 to TRBJ2-3; TRBD2 is a possible D gene (5 bases). TRBV23-1 is an open reading frame, and its role is uncertain. The source is an adult in good health. Source: peripheral blood, taken on day 0 of AZD1222 vaccination. CDR3: CASSQSERSTDTQYF. Written as DNA, the CDR3 is TGCGCCAGCAGTCAATCCGAGCGGTCCACAGATACGCAGTATTTT.